Following are 24 T cell receptor beta chains from one sample sequenced in a study of immune evolution from preneoplasia to lung adenocarcinoma (dated by TCRdb to about 2021). The library was built by means of the immunoSEQ multiplex PCR assay. Held by TCRdb, this immuneACCESS table contains in-frame sequences only and omits some clones. Under half of the omission traces to an unresolved V gene where checked; the cause of the rest is unknown. Within this sample are under 45,000 clones, with under 80% of them counted one time only. About 4.3% of the sample rests with the top ten. The sequenced material came from FFPE invasive lung adenocarcinoma tissue. The cell subset or site label on this specimen signifies: frankly invasive lung adenocarcinoma (ADC). These receptors were taken from a person aged 55 to 75 with lung adenocarcinoma.

The DNA for the CDR3 is TGTGCCAGCAGCTTGTTCGTCGGCCAAGAGACCCAGTACTTC. Its translation is CASSLFVGQETQYF. The chain uses TRBV5-6 and TRBJ2-5; D is ambiguous. The ends were cut back, 1 base at V and 1 base at J, with 8 bases in the middle. The germline CDR1 and CDR2 sequences are SGHDT and YYEEEE. The CDR3 has 14 amino acids.

The sample holds a few counts of this clone. The chain links TRBV18 to TRBJ2-1; TRBD1 matches 7 bases. The V and J ends lost 0 bases and 4 bases, in that order; junction bases with no gene match: 6. Germline V CDR1 and CDR2: KGHSH, LQKENI. CDR3 size: 16 residues. This chain's CDR3 is CASSPPNRGRYNEQFF. CDR3 nucleotide sequence: TGTGCCAGCTCACCACCGAACAGGGGCCGATACAATGAGCAGTTCTTC.

The V gene is TRBV6-1, the J gene TRBJ1-2; 9 nucleotides agree with TRBD1. Trimming removed 7 bases from V and 7 bases from J; junction bases left unmatched: 7. CDR1 is MNHNS, CDR2 SASEGT, per germline. The CDR3 has 13 amino acids. CDR3 nucleotides: TGTGCCAGCATTGACAGGGGACAGGGTGGCTACACCTTC. It specifies CASIDRGQGGYTF.

The rearrangement uses TRBV10-3 and TRBJ2-7; D might be TRBD1 (5 bases). V gave up 4 bases and J gave up 0 bases, with 7 bases separating them. Germline lookup yields CDR1 ENHRY and CDR2 SYGVKD. The CDR3 has 13 residues. The CDR3 bases are TGTGCCATCAGTGCAGACAGCTCCTACGAGCAGTACTTC. Its protein is CAISADSSYEQYF.

This clone was observed a few times. The V gene is TRBV18, the J gene TRBJ2-7, with no clear D. CDR1 KGHSH and CDR2 LQKENI come from the germline V gene. V lost 3 bases to trimming and J lost 1 base, with 7 bases between them. The CDR3 runs 13 residues. This CDR3 reads CASSPPGSYEQYF. CDR3 bases: TGTGCCAGCTCACCTCCTGGATCCTACGAGCAGTACTTC.

V gene TRBV27 combines with J gene TRBJ2-3; perhaps D is TRBD1 or TRBD2 (7 bases each). Germline CDR1 is MNHEY and CDR2 is SMNVEV (reference sequence). The V gene lost 3 bases and the J gene lost 1 base, with 20 bases spanning the gap. This CDR3 is built from 18 residues. The CDR3 reads CASSFSPRGQGGTDTQYF. The DNA of the CDR3 is TGTGCCAGCAGTTTCTCCCCGCGGGGGCAGGGGGGCACAGATACGCAGTATTTT.

This chain joins TRBV9 and TRBJ1-3; TRBD1 might be the D (6 bases). The CDR3 extends over 20 amino acids. V dropped 3 bases and J dropped 2 bases, with 27 bases sitting between them. Per germline, CDR1 SGDLS and CDR2 YYNGEE. In DNA form, the CDR3 reads TGTGCCAGCAGCGCTAGGGCCCAGGGGACCTTTTCGCTCGCTGGAAACACCATATATTTT. This encodes CASSARAQGTFSLAGNTIYF.

The chain combines TRBV11-3 with TRBJ2-7, with a tentative D call TRBD2 (5 bases). There are 12 residues in the CDR3. Germline loops: CDR1 SGHNT, CDR2 YENEEA. V was trimmed by 5 bases and J by 5 bases, leaving 10 bases between them. CDR3 sequence: CASSPTGDEQYF. The CDR3 nucleotides are TGTGCCAGCAGCCCCACCGGGGACGAGCAGTACTTC. The full variable domain, completed using reference TRBV11-3 and TRBJ2-7, is EAGVVQSPRYKIIEKKQPVAFWCNPISGHNTLYWYLQNLGQGPELLIRYENEEAVDDSQLPKDRFSAERLKGVDSTLKIQPAELGDSAVYLCASSPTGDEQYFGPGTRLTVT.

The chain has TRBV5-6 and TRBJ2-2, with TRBD2 matching 13 bases. CDR3 length: 17 amino acids. The V gene end was trimmed by 4 bases and the J gene end by 4 bases; junction bases not matched to a gene: 7. Germline V gene data show CDR1 as SGHDT and CDR2 as YYEEEE. The CDR3 DNA follows: TGTGCCAGCAGCGGAACCGGGACTAGCGGGGTCACCGGGGAGCTGTTTTTT. It encodes CASSGTGTSGVTGELFF.

The genes are TRBV10-1 and TRBJ1-1; D perhaps matches TRBD1 (5 bases). CDR1 WNHNN and CDR2 SYGVQD come from the germline V gene (reference sequence). The length of the CDR3 is 12 residues. Trimming took 5 bases from V and 5 from J, leaving 9 bases between them. For the CDR3, the DNA is TGCGCCAGCAGTCTCCAGGGTACTGAAGCTTTCTTT. Protein product: CASSLQGTEAFF.

V and J are TRBV5-4 and TRBJ1-6; weak D call: TRBD1 (6 bases). This CDR3 is 14 amino acids long. V was clipped by 4 bases and J by 9 bases, with 14 bases between them. CDR1 SGHNT and CDR2 YYREEE come from the germline V gene (reference sequence). This CDR3 reads CASSSDRRGSPLHF. In nucleotides, the CDR3 is TGTGCCAGCAGCAGTGACAGGCGGGGTTCACCCCTCCACTTT.

The chain carries TRBV25-1 and TRBJ2-5; D may be TRBD1 (5 bases). Germline CDR1 is MGHDK and CDR2 is SYGVNS. Trimming left V 3 bases short and J 4 bases short, with 15 bases between. The CDR3 extends over 15 amino acids. The chain's CDR3 is CASSERQNKIETQYF. CDR3 sequence (DNA): TGTGCCAGCAGTGAGCGACAGAACAAGATAGAGACCCAGTACTTC. The entire variable domain, with the rest obtained from reference TRBV25-1 and TRBJ2-5, is as follows: EADIYQTPRYLVIGTGKKITLECSQTMGHDKMYWYQQDPGMELHLIHYSYGVNSTEKGDLSSESTVSRIRTEHFPLTLESARPSHTSQYLCASSERQNKIETQYFGPGTRLLVL.

This chain joins TRBV7-9 and TRBJ1-1; D possibly corresponds to TRBD1 (5 bases). V lost 6 bases to trimming and J lost 2 bases, with 7 bases between them. The CDR3 runs 12 residues. Germline-derived CDR1 and CDR2 are SEHNR and FQNEAQ (reference sequence). The CDR3 DNA follows: TGTGCCAGCAGTTGGGACAACACTGAAGCTTTCTTT. Its translation: CASSWDNTEAFF.

V usage is TRBV11-3 and J usage is TRBJ2-7; tentatively, D is TRBD2 (6 bases). The CDR3 totals 15 residues. The V and J ends lost 3 bases and 0 bases respectively, with 12 bases between them. CDR1 and CDR2 from the germline V gene are SGHNT and YENEEA. The CDR3 DNA reads TGTGCCAGCAGCTTCGGCGCGGGGAGCTCCTACGAGCAGTACTTC. It translates to CASSFGAGSSYEQYF.

The V and J genes are TRBV11-2 and TRBJ2-1; 9 nucleotides agree with TRBD1. The ends lost 4 bases at V and 1 base at J; junction bases unmatched: 8. The CDR3 is 17 residues long. Germline CDR1 is SGHAT and CDR2 is FQNNGV. For the CDR3, the DNA is TGTGCCAGCAGCTACTATCCGGGACAGGGTTCCTACAATGAGCAGTTCTTC. Its translation: CASSYYPGQGSYNEQFF.

This clone appeared once. The chain combines TRBV4-2 with TRBJ2-7, with no clear D. There are 13 residues in the CDR3. Trimming removed 3 bases at V and 0 bases at J, with 6 bases between. Germline V gene lookup returns CDR1 LGHNA and CDR2 YNFKEQ. CDR3 bases: TGTGCCAGCAGCCAGGACGACTCCTACGAGCAGTACTTC. Translated, it gives CASSQDDSYEQYF.

This clone was observed a single time. The chain recombines TRBV11-3 with TRBJ1-2; 8 bases are shared with TRBD1. V shed 1 base, J shed 0 bases, and the junction held 4 bases outside the gene matches. The germline CDR1 and CDR2 sequences are SGHNT and YENEEA. The CDR3 extends over 16 amino acids. The CDR3 spells CASSLVWTGSNYGYTF. CDR3 in DNA: TGTGCCAGCAGCTTAGTATGGACAGGGTCTAACTATGGCTACACCTTC.

This chain joins TRBV5-1 and TRBJ2-7, with D perhaps matching TRBD1 or TRBD2 (5 bases each). The CDR3 is made up of 13 amino acids. Germline CDR1 SGHRS, CDR2 YFSETQ. Trimming stripped 2 bases from V and 4 bases from J, with 10 bases between. Written as DNA, the CDR3 is TGCGCCAGCAGCTTAGGGGAGAAGTACGAGCAGTACTTC. Translation: CASSLGEKYEQYF.

The CDR3, as DNA: TGCGCCAGCAGCTTGGCAGCGGGAGAAAGGGGCGAGCAGTACTTC. Protein sequence: CASSLAAGERGEQYF. V usage is TRBV5-1 and J usage is TRBJ2-7, with TRBD2 matching 8 bases. The CDR3 consists of 15 residues. Germline V gene lookup returns CDR1 SGHRS and CDR2 YFSETQ. Germline trimming cut 0 bases from V and 6 bases from J; bases unmatched to any gene: 8.

This chain connects TRBV7-2 to TRBJ2-2; 9 bases map to TRBD1. This CDR3 region has 15 residues. The germline V gene has CDR1 SGHTA and CDR2 FQGNSA. The junction had 2 bases not matched to a gene; V was cut back by 1 base and J by 5 bases. The CDR3 region is CASSLGGTGTGELFF. The CDR3 DNA reads TGTGCCAGCAGCTTAGGTGGGACAGGGACCGGGGAGCTGTTTTTT.

This chain uses TRBV18 with TRBJ1-1; D is perhaps TRBD1 (6 bases). CDR3 length: 13 amino acids. Deletions cut 4 bases from V and 1 base from J, with 7 bases between. CDR1 is KGHSH and CDR2 is LQKENI in the germline V gene. The CDR3 DNA is TGTGCCAGCTCACAACAGGGGAACACTGAAGCTTTCTTT. It codes for CASSQQGNTEAFF.

The CDR3 is CASSVYRGYEQYF. CDR3 nucleotides: TGTGCCAGCAGTGTATACAGGGGGTACGAGCAGTACTTC. The gene calls are TRBV2 and TRBJ2-7; 8 bases are shared with TRBD1. Germline assignment: CDR1 SNHLY and CDR2 FYNNEI. V was pared by 4 bases and J by 4 bases, with 3 bases of the junction left unmatched. CDR3 length: 13 residues.

The chain uses TRBV2 and TRBJ1-1; no definite D call. The CDR3 loop spans 11 amino acids. With 7 bases removed from V and 0 bases from J, the gap between germline ends came to 3 bases. In germline, CDR1 is SNHLY, CDR2 FYNNEI. This chain's CDR3 is CASMVNTEAFF. The CDR3, as DNA: TGTGCCAGCATGGTGAACACTGAAGCTTTCTTT.

V and J are TRBV7-2 and TRBJ2-5; 7 bases are shared with TRBD1. The V and J ends lost 4 bases and 4 bases, in that order; junction bases with no gene match: 6. CDR1 and CDR2 (germline): SGHTA, FQGNSA. This CDR3 has 14 amino acids. CDR3 loop: CASSSRGLGETQYF. The CDR3 DNA follows: TGTGCCAGCAGCTCCAGGGGGTTGGGAGAGACCCAGTACTTC. The full variable domain, with the rest looked up from reference TRBV7-2 and TRBJ2-5, is GAGVSQSPSNKVTEKGKDVELRCDPISGHTALYWYRQSLGQGLEFLIYFQGNSAPDKSGLPSDRFSAERTGGSVSTLTIQRTQQEDSAVYLCASSSRGLGETQYFGPGTRLLVL.